What follows are 27 T cell receptor beta chains derived from one specimen sequenced in a study of CD8+CD57+ T cells in acquired aplastic anemia. Genomic DNA provided the template from which TCR beta VDJ and CDR3 profiles were obtained. TCRdb ran MiXCR on the reads and lists one entry per CDR3 protein. The sample holds a few hundred thousand distinct CDR3 sequences, about 59% seen once. The sequencing sample was made of sorted CD4+, CD8+, or CD8+CD57+ T cells (not recorded which) from PBMCs. The origin of the receptors is a human donor in good health.

This rearrangement joins TRBV5-1 to TRBJ2-7, with D possibly being TRBD1 (7 bases). The germline V gene has CDR1 SGHRS and CDR2 YFSETQ. Trimming stripped 0 bases from V and 4 bases from J, with 14 bases between. This CDR3 is 15 amino acids long. In DNA form, the CDR3 reads TGCGCCAGCAGCTTGGGGCAGGGGGGAAGGTACGAGCAGTACTTC. Translated, it gives CASSLGQGGRYEQYF.

The chain employs TRBV2 and TRBJ1-4; possible D gene TRBD1, 5 bases. The V end was cut by 2 bases, the J end by 8 bases, with 15 bases between. This CDR3 region has 15 residues. Per the germline V gene, CDR1 is SNHLY and CDR2 is FYNNEI. This CDR3 reads CASSETGGKDEKLFF. The CDR3 coding sequence is TGTGCCAGCAGTGAAACTGGGGGGAAAGACGAAAAACTGTTTTTT.

The gene calls are TRBV27 and TRBJ2-7, with 10 bases matching TRBD1. V lost 5 bases to trimming and J lost 4 bases; unmatched junction nucleotides: 8. Germline lookup yields CDR1 MNHEY and CDR2 SMNVEV (reference sequence). This CDR3 spans 15 amino acids. The CDR3 DNA follows: TGTGCCAGCAGTCCAGGACAGGGGGACTTTTACGAGCAGTACTTC. It codes for CASSPGQGDFYEQYF.

V is TRBV7-9 and J is TRBJ2-1, with TRBD1 identical over 12 bases. The J segment lost 7 bases and the V segment lost 8 bases, leaving 6 bases of the junction unmatched. Germline V lookup: CDR1 SEHNR, CDR2 FQNEAQ (reference sequence). This CDR3 region has 14 residues. CDR3 residues: CASVGTGGYNEQFF. CDR3 coding DNA: TGTGCCAGCGTGGGGACAGGGGGCTATAATGAGCAGTTCTTC.

A note on this clonotype: A clone one base away is much larger, so this may be a read error. A read error is likely, as this CDR3 ends without the conserved phenylalanine or tryptophan. The genes are TRBV18 and TRBJ2-1; no clear D gene. The CDR3 has 11 amino acids. V lost 2 bases and J 6 bases, leaving 2 bases between the germline ends. The germline CDR1 and CDR2 sequences are KGHSH and LQKENI. The CDR3 spells CASSPTNEQFL. The CDR3 DNA follows: TGTGCCAGCTCACCAACCAATGAGCAGTTCCTC.

This clonotype was seen more than once but under ten times. V is TRBV14 and J is TRBJ1-2, with D hard to call. Looked up from germline, CDR1 is SGHDN and CDR2 is FVKESK. The length of the CDR3 is 14 residues. The V end was cut by 1 base, the J end by 7 bases, with 13 bases between. The CDR3: CASSQAGTVGGYTF. The CDR3, as DNA: TGTGCCAGCAGCCAAGCCGGAACTGTGGGTGGCTACACCTTC.

This clonotype was observed at least ten times. The genes are TRBV7-9 and TRBJ1-2; tentative D call: TRBD1 (5 bases). Trimming stripped 5 bases from V and 6 bases from J, with 16 bases between. This CDR3 is built from 14 residues. The V gene's germline CDR1 is SEHNR and CDR2 FQNEAQ (reference sequence). CDR3 in DNA: TGTGCCAGCAGCCTCGTGGGCGGGACTCATGGCTACACCTTC. This gives the protein CASSLVGGTHGYTF.

The chain is built from TRBV7-6 and TRBJ2-7; tentative D call: TRBD1 (5 bases). V gave up 4 bases and J gave up 0 bases, with 13 bases separating them. Germline CDR1 and CDR2: SGHVS and FNYEAQ. This CDR3 is 15 amino acids long. In DNA form, the CDR3 reads TGTGCCAGCAGCTCCCCGACAAGGGGCTCCTACGAGCAGTACTTC. Encoded protein: CASSSPTRGSYEQYF.

This chain connects TRBV15 to TRBJ2-4; tentatively, D is TRBD1 (6 bases). Germline CDR1 reads LNHNV; CDR2 reads YYDKDF (reference sequence). CDR3 length: 16 amino acids. V was pared by 0 bases and J by 3 bases, with 12 bases between. The CDR3: CATSRDGRGGKNIQYF. In DNA form, the CDR3 reads TGTGCCACCAGCAGAGACGGCAGGGGCGGCAAAAACATTCAGTACTTC. The entire variable domain, with the rest obtained from reference TRBV15 and TRBJ2-4, is as follows: DAMVIQNPRYQVTQFGKPVTLSCSQTLNHNVMYWYQQKSSQAPKLLFHYYDKDFNNEADTPDNFQSRRPNTSFCFLDIRSPGLGDTAMYLCATSRDGRGGKNIQYFGAGTRLSVL.

The J gene is TRBJ2-7, the V gene TRBV7-2; D uncertain. This CDR3 spans 14 amino acids. Germline CDR1 is SGHTA and CDR2 is FQGNSA. V was pared by 2 bases and J by 4 bases, with 12 bases between. This chain's CDR3 is CASSLRDPLYEQYF. CDR3 sequence (DNA): TGTGCCAGCAGCTTACGCGACCCACTGTACGAGCAGTACTTC.

The V call is TRBV11-2, the J call TRBJ2-7; 11 bases line up with TRBD1. The CDR3 extends over 17 amino acids. CDR1 and CDR2 from the germline V gene are SGHAT and FQNNGV. V lost 2 bases and J lost 7; bases outside the gene matches: 13. The CDR3 nucleotides read TGTGCCAGCAGCTTACCCGGGACAGGGACAGGGGGTCAAGAGCAGTACTTC. It specifies CASSLPGTGTGGQEQYF.

This clonotype was observed at least ten times. This chain uses TRBV19 with TRBJ2-3, with a possible D match to TRBD2 (7 bases). In germline, CDR1 is LNHDA, CDR2 SQIVND (reference sequence). V lost 8 bases to trimming and J lost 1 base, with 19 bases between them. The CDR3 is 16 residues long. The CDR3 bases are TGTGCCAGTGGAATTGGCGGGGGCTGGGGCACAGATACGCAGTATTTT. The encoded protein is CASGIGGGWGTDTQYF.

Of note for this clonotype: An end of the junction does not agree with germline; a read error may underlie this. The chain employs TRBV25-1 and TRBJ2-2; D might be TRBD2 (6 bases). Germline assignment: CDR1 MGHDK and CDR2 SYGVNS. This CDR3 contains 13 residues. The CDR3 coding sequence is TGTGCCAGCAGTGTAACAGGCACCGGGGGGCTGTTTTTT. Protein product: CASSVTGTGGLFF.

This chain links TRBV20-1 with TRBJ1-5; possible D gene TRBD1, 6 bases. Germline loops: CDR1 DFQATT, CDR2 SNEGSKA (reference sequence). V gave up 3 bases and J gave up 2 bases, with 14 bases separating them. CDR3 length: 15 amino acids. The CDR3 sequence: CSARPGVVGNQPQHF. CDR3 bases: TGCAGTGCTAGGCCAGGGGTAGTAGGCAATCAGCCCCAGCATTTT.

Ten or more counts support this clonotype. V and J are TRBV29-1 and TRBJ2-7, with D unclear. This CDR3 has 14 amino acids. V lost 0 bases and J 2 bases, leaving 11 bases between the germline ends. CDR1 SQVTM and CDR2 ANQGSEA come from the germline V gene. CDR3: CSVEDWRQPYEQYF. Here the CDR3 DNA reads TGCAGCGTTGAAGACTGGCGGCAGCCCTACGAGCAGTACTTC.

This chain connects TRBV4-2 to TRBJ2-7, with TRBD2 matching over 7 bases. The trim removed 0 bases at V and 6 bases at J, leaving 8 bases unmatched. Germline values: CDR1 LGHNA, CDR2 YNFKEQ. This CDR3 region has 15 residues. Here the CDR3 DNA reads TGTGCCAGCAGCCAAGACCCGGGACTAAACCGCGAGCAGTACTTC. The encoded protein is CASSQDPGLNREQYF.

The rearrangement joins TRBV7-9 to TRBJ1-4; D call uncertain. The V gene lost 4 bases and the J gene lost 0 bases, with 9 bases spanning the gap. The germline V gene encodes CDR1 SEHNR and CDR2 FQNEAQ (reference sequence). CDR3 length equals 15 residues. The CDR3 nucleotides read TGTGCCAGCAGCTCGTCAACACCAACTAATGAAAAACTGTTTTTT. Translating it yields CASSSSTPTNEKLFF.

The chain uses TRBV20-1 and TRBJ1-2; D unclear. Trimming took off 5 bases at V and 4 bases at J, with 11 bases between the two ends. This CDR3 region has 12 residues. Per germline, CDR1 DFQATT and CDR2 SNEGSKA (reference sequence). This CDR3 reads CSASSTGYGYTF. CDR3 DNA sequence: TGCAGTGCTTCCTCCACTGGCTATGGCTACACCTTC.

The V call is TRBV12-3 or TRBV12-4, the J call TRBJ1-4; 8 nucleotides match TRBD1. The CDR3 consists of 14 residues. V gave up 7 bases and J gave up 10 bases; unmatched junction bases: 11. The CDR3 spells CASTEGQGARKLFF. Here the CDR3 DNA reads TGTGCCAGCACCGAGGGGCAGGGGGCGAGAAAACTGTTTTTT.

This clonotype has a count of ten or more. This CDR3 is CASSPERNTEAFF. The CDR3 nucleotides read TGTGCCAGCAGCCCGGAGCGGAACACTGAAGCTTTCTTT. This rearrangement joins TRBV7-9 to TRBJ1-1, with D uncertain. The CDR3 is 13 amino acids. Germline V gives CDR1 SEHNR, CDR2 FQNEAQ (reference sequence). V gave up 5 bases and J gave up 1 base, with 8 bases separating them.

As to this clonotype: A much larger clonotype is one base distant, so this may be a read error. The rearrangement joins TRBV9 to TRBJ2-3; 11 bases align to TRBD1. V gave up 3 bases and J gave up 7 bases; unmatched junction bases: 13. The CDR3 has 17 amino acids. Looked up from germline, CDR1 is SGDLS and CDR2 is YYNGEE. CDR3 nucleotides: TGTGCCAGCAGCGCCCGGACAGGGGGCCCCAATGCTAATACGCAGTATTTT. It is translated as CASSARTGGPNANTQYF.

This clonotype has at least ten counts. The gene calls are TRBV2 and TRBJ2-7; 9 nucleotides line up with TRBD1. CDR3 length equals 14 residues. The ends lost 6 bases at V and 2 bases at J; junction bases unmatched: 5. The germline V gene encodes CDR1 SNHLY and CDR2 FYNNEI. The CDR3, as DNA: TGTGCCAGCAGACCGGGACAGGGTGCCTACGAGCAGTACTTC. Translation: CASRPGQGAYEQYF.

This clonotype appeared many times. The chain recombines TRBV30 with TRBJ2-7; D remains unclear. The CDR3 covers 11 residues. The V gene's germline CDR1 is GTSNPN and CDR2 SVGIG (reference sequence). The V and J ends lost 1 base and 3 bases respectively, with 4 bases between them. CDR3 amino acids: CAWSGGYEQYF. CDR3 nucleotide sequence: TGTGCCTGGAGTGGGGGCTACGAGCAGTACTTC.

This chain joins TRBV7-9 and TRBJ2-5; 9 positions match TRBD1. After removal of 5 bases from V and 4 bases from J, the junction contained 5 bases not matched to a gene. This CDR3 comprises 14 residues. The V gene's germline CDR1 is SEHNR and CDR2 FQNEAQ (reference sequence). CDR3 nucleotides: TGTGCCAGCAGCCGAACAGGGGGCGCAGAGACCCAGTACTTC. Its protein is CASSRTGGAETQYF.

This chain connects TRBV7-2 to TRBJ2-3; 15 nucleotides align to TRBD2. Per the germline V gene, CDR1 is SGHTA and CDR2 is FQGNSA. The junction had 2 bases not matched to a gene; V was cut back by 5 bases and J by 2 bases. CDR3 size: 16 residues. The CDR3 sequence: CASSGLAGGPTDTQYF. CDR3 bases: TGTGCCAGCAGCGGACTAGCGGGAGGGCCCACAGATACGCAGTATTTT.

Details on this clonotype: The junction does not match germline at one end; this may be a read error. V usage is TRBV7-2 and J usage is TRBJ2-5, with TRBD1 matching 10 bases. This CDR3 comprises 15 residues. Germline V gives CDR1 SGHTA, CDR2 FQGNSA. Here the CDR3 reads CASSSGQGDWEAQYF. The DNA for the CDR3 is TGTGCAAGCAGCTCCGGACAGGGGGATTGGGAGGCCCAGTACTTC.

V is TRBV29-1 and J is TRBJ1-1, with a weak D call TRBD1 (5 bases). Germline assignment: CDR1 SQVTM and CDR2 ANQGSEA. The V and J ends lost 3 bases and 1 base respectively, with 9 bases between them. The CDR3 spans 13 residues. The CDR3 here is CSVDRGTNTEAFF. CDR3 bases: TGCAGCGTTGATCGGGGGACGAACACTGAAGCTTTCTTT.